This entry describes one TCR beta chain. What it binds is not known. This CDR3 contains 17 residues. Germline values: CDR1 LNHDA, CDR2 SQIVND (reference sequence). V lost 5 bases and J 0 bases, leaving 17 bases between the germline ends. The PCR was carried out with 60 Vbeta primers and 13 Jbeta primers. Clones were sequenced by immunoSEQ multiplex PCR, and TCRdb holds only the in-frame ones, with some missing. The sample lists 100,000 to 150,000 clones; around 80% were seen once. This sample stems from a study of cytomegalovirus exposure and HLA in healthy donors. Whole-study findings and limits: The likely explanation for a cluster of highly shared sequence variants was sequencing artifact.

The sample was PBMCs. The rearrangement links TRBV19 to TRBJ2-4; D is possibly TRBD1 (6 bases). The receptor's source is a man aged 25-45 years in good health and CMV-seronegative. In DNA, the CDR3 is TGTGCCAGTAGTCCCGAGACAGGTCCCTTAGCCAAAAACATTCAGTACTTC. Translation gives CASSPETGPLAKNIQYF.